This TCR beta chain was sequenced in a study of T-cell reconstitution after alpha-beta-depleted transplantation in children. Points from the study as a whole: About two months after transplant, alpha-beta T cells reportedly came from several hundred expanded graft clones. Surviving recipient T cells and thymic progenitors accounted for the high day-60 TCRbeta diversity observed in some patients. Hyperexpanded clones declined; after one year, newly produced T cells mostly supplied diversity.

Preparing the TCRbeta library involved the use of unique molecular identifiers. TCRdb re-analysed the PCR reads in MiXCR, keeping a single row per CDR3 protein. Among 60,000 to 70,000 distinct CDR3 sequences listed, approximately 4.4% were seen once. In this sample, this clonotype turned up many times. Antigen: not known. This CDR3 is built from 14 residues. Trimming removed 7 bases at V and 4 bases at J, with 13 bases between. CDR1 and CDR2 from the germline V gene are SNHLY and FYNNEI. This chain links TRBV2 with TRBJ2-2; the D is unclear. Here the sequenced sample was PBMCs, mostly from graft donor cells, taken 180 days after TCRalphabeta/CD19-depleted stem cell transplant. This sequence was found in a boy younger than two who had a stem cell transplant for acute myeloid leukemia, so the T cells may come from the graft donor. The CDR3 DNA follows: TGTGCCAGCACTCTAGTTTCTCGCACCGGGGAGCTGTTTTTT. It specifies CASTLVSRTGELFF.